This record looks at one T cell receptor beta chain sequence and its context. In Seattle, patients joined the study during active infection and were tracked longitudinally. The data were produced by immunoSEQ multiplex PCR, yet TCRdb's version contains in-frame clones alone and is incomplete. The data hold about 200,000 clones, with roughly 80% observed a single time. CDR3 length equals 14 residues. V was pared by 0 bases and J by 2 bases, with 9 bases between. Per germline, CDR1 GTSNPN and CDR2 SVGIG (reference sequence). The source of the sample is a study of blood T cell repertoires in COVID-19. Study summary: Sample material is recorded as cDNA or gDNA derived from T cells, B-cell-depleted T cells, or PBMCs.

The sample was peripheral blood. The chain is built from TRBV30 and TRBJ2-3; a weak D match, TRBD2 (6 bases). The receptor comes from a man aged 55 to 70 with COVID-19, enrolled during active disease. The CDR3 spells CAWSVGGLTDTQYF. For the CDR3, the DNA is TGTGCCTGGAGTGTAGGAGGGCTCACAGATACGCAGTATTTT.